The 7 T cell receptor beta chains below come from one sample, sequenced in a study of human T cells and chemical hapten exposure. Indicated time point: pre-sensitization, week 0. Specified treatment: therapeutic diphenylcyclopropenone sensitization with weekly scalp DPC. From the RACE reads, TCRdb called clonotypes with MiXCR, one entry per CDR3 protein. In the table there are about 270,000 distinct CDR3 sequences, roughly 7.7% of which are singletons. This specimen was whole blood, taken in connection with sensitization to the hapten diphenylcyclopropenone (DPC). Receptors were obtained from a man aged 18 to 29 with alopecia areata. Some clones in this sample may be carry-over from other donors' samples.

The sample holds a few counts of this clonotype. CDR3 sequence reads: CASSFRPTGGNTIYF. The CDR3 DNA sequence: TGTGCCAGCAGTTTTCGGCCAACAGGAGGAAACACCATATATTTT. The chain has TRBV12-3 or TRBV12-4 and TRBJ1-3, with D possibly matching TRBD1 (5 bases). This CDR3 contains 15 residues. Trimming removed 3 bases at V and 4 bases at J, with 13 bases between.

The chain joins TRBV2 to TRBJ2-7, with D tentatively TRBD1 (6 bases). CDR1 and CDR2 (germline): SNHLY, FYNNEI. CDR3 length equals 15 residues. V gave up 8 bases and J gave up 5 bases, with 22 bases separating them. CDR3 in amino acids: CASRATGTPADEQYF. CDR3 DNA: TGTGCCAGCCGGGCCACCGGGACACCAGCTGACGAGCAGTACTTC.

This clonotype was seen many times. The CDR3 DNA sequence: TGTGCCAGCAGTTACCCCCGACCTGGACGACGGGGCTACGAGCAGTACGTC. This codes for CASSYPRPGRRGYEQYV. This rearrangement joins TRBV6-2 or TRBV6-3 to TRBJ2-7; D might be TRBD2 (5 bases). The CDR3 loop spans 17 amino acids. Trimming shortened V by 2 bases and J by 3 bases, and 20 bases separated the two germline ends. Germline V gene lookup returns CDR1 MNHEY and CDR2 SVGEGT.

The chain combines TRBV12-3 or TRBV12-4 with TRBJ2-5, with a weak D call TRBD1 (6 bases). This CDR3 is built from 15 residues. Trimming pared 5 bases from V and 1 base from J, leaving 14 bases between. CDR3 sequence: CASSADSPFQETQYF. CDR3 nucleotides: TGTGCCAGCAGTGCGGACAGCCCTTTCCAAGAGACCCAGTACTTC.

CDR3 bases: TGCGGTGAAACTAGCGGGGGACGAGATACGCAGTATTTT. This encodes CGETSGGRDTQYF. The V gene is TRBV20-1, the J gene TRBJ2-3; TRBD2 aligns across 11 bases. This CDR3 has 13 residues. Germline V CDR1 and CDR2: DFQATT, SNEGSKA (reference sequence).

This clonotype has a handful of counts. The rearrangement uses TRBV3-1 and TRBJ1-1, with D unclear. The V end lost 0 bases, the J end lost 11 bases, and 16 bases lay between the germline ends. Germline lookup yields CDR1 LGHDT and CDR2 YNNKEL (reference sequence). This CDR3 spans 14 amino acids. CDR3: CASSQDQMGDLAFF. CDR3 nucleotide sequence: TGTGCCAGCAGCCAAGATCAGATGGGAGATTTGGCTTTCTTT.

This clonotype was recorded a few times. The chain couples TRBV11-1 to TRBJ2-7; 9 bases are a match to TRBD1. Trimming cost V 3 bases and J 3 bases; bases outside gene matches: 3. CDR1 and CDR2 (germline): SGHAT, FQDESV (reference sequence). The CDR3 sequence is 14 residues long. Here the CDR3 reads CASSLGQGLYEQYV. CDR3 in DNA: TGTGCCAGCAGCTTGGGACAGGGCCTCTACGAGCAGTACGTC.